These 28 T cell receptor beta chains came from one sample sequenced in a study of CD8+ T cells in alopecia areata. Treatment denoted: oral pan-JAK inhibitor, 5-10 mg twice daily. Sequencing relied on a cDNA template that was reverse transcribed from extracted RNA. The assay was immunoSEQ multiplex PCR, and TCRdb's table has in-frame clones only and misses some. This sample yields fewer than 100,000 clones, of which 60% to 80% are seen a single time; approximately 15% belongs to the top ten. This material consisted of CD8+ T cells sorted from blood, taken around week 46, from a patient treated with tofacitinib. The receptor source for this set is a human donor with alopecia areata.

This sequence joins TRBV30 and TRBJ2-1; D is possibly TRBD2 (5 bases). Looked up from germline, CDR1 is GTSNPN and CDR2 is SVGIG (reference sequence). The CDR3 covers 13 residues. V shed 5 bases and J shed 6 bases, with 14 bases lying between them. The CDR3: CAWGEGLANEQFF. DNA for the CDR3: TGTGCCTGGGGGGAAGGACTTGCCAATGAGCAGTTCTTC.

A few counts support this clone. V and J are TRBV29-1 and TRBJ1-1; D is unclear. The CDR3 loop spans 13 amino acids. Trimming left V 1 base short and J 5 bases short, with 11 bases between. CDR1 and CDR2 from the germline V gene are SQVTM and ANQGSEA. The CDR3 sequence is CSVEGRGMTEAFF. The CDR3, as DNA: TGCAGCGTTGAAGGTCGGGGTATGACTGAAGCTTTCTTT.

This clone came up once. V usage is TRBV11-2 and J usage is TRBJ1-2, with D maybe TRBD1 (5 bases). This CDR3 is built from 15 residues. The V end was cut by 5 bases, the J end by 4 bases, with 17 bases between. Germline V gene lookup returns CDR1 SGHAT and CDR2 FQNNGV. As DNA, the CDR3 is TGTGCCAGCAGCCCCTCCATGGGGCCGATCTATGGCTACACCTTC. Translation gives CASSPSMGPIYGYTF.

The chain uses TRBV5-5 and TRBJ2-7; TRBD1 agrees at 10 bases. The CDR3 has 14 amino acids. Germline lookup yields CDR1 SGHKS and CDR2 YYEKEE (reference sequence). After removal of 5 bases from V and 2 bases from J, the junction contained 4 bases not matched to a gene. The CDR3 DNA is TGTGCCAGCAGTTCTGGGACAGGGGCCTACGAGCAGTACTTC. It yields the protein CASSSGTGAYEQYF.

The J gene is TRBJ2-1, the V gene TRBV4-3, with 9 bases identical to TRBD2. CDR3 length: 16 amino acids. Germline CDR1 LGHNA, CDR2 YSLEER. The V gene end was trimmed by 4 bases and the J gene end by 3 bases; junction bases not matched to a gene: 7. CDR3 amino acids: CASSPQAGGFYNEQFF. The CDR3 nucleotides read TGCGCCAGCAGCCCACAAGCGGGGGGCTTCTACAATGAGCAGTTCTTC.

The rearrangement links TRBV4-3 to TRBJ1-5; perhaps TRBD1 as D (6 bases). This CDR3 contains 16 residues. Deletions cut 0 bases from V and 1 base from J, with 10 bases between. Germline values: CDR1 LGHNA, CDR2 YSLEER. CDR3 DNA: TGCGCCAGCAGCCAAGATTGGGGGGCGAGCAATCAGCCCCAGCATTTT. Protein product: CASSQDWGASNQPQHF.

The gene calls are TRBV5-1 and TRBJ1-2, with 8 positions matching TRBD1. This CDR3 is 14 amino acids long. Germline CDR1 and CDR2: SGHRS and YFSETQ. Trimming removed 2 bases from V and 8 bases from J; junction bases left unmatched: 8. The CDR3 nucleotides are TGCGCCAGCAGCTTAGCAGGGGGCGCAGACGGCTACACCTTC. Translated, it gives CASSLAGGADGYTF.

This sequence joins TRBV27 and TRBJ2-7; 11 bases align to TRBD2. Germline trimming cut 5 bases from V and 2 bases from J; bases unmatched to any gene: 5. Germline-derived CDR1 and CDR2 are MNHEY and SMNVEV (reference sequence). This CDR3 has 15 amino acids. CDR3 nucleotides: TGTGCCAGCAGTCCCCGTAGCGGGGGGGCCTACGAGCAGTACTTC. Amino acid sequence: CASSPRSGGAYEQYF.

This clone was detected a few times. The chain couples TRBV11-2 to TRBJ2-3; D possibly corresponds to TRBD2 (6 bases). Between the trimmed V and J ends, which lost 7 bases and 2 bases, there was a span of 10 bases. Germline-derived CDR1 and CDR2 are SGHAT and FQNNGV. This CDR3 has 13 amino acids. CDR3 DNA: TGTGCCAGCAACGGGGGTCCCACAGATACGCAGTATTTT. It codes for CASNGGPTDTQYF.

The chain recombines TRBV5-6 with TRBJ1-1; no definite D call. The length of the CDR3 is 16 residues. V was clipped by 3 bases and J by 5 bases, with 20 bases between them. Looked up from germline, CDR1 is SGHDT and CDR2 is YYEEEE. CDR3 sequence (DNA): TGTGCCAGCAGCTCGGAGATGACCCTCGGGGAGACTGAAGCTTTCTTT. The encoded protein is CASSSEMTLGETEAFF. Full variable domain (outside the CDR3, taken from reference TRBV5-6 and TRBJ1-1): DAGVTQSPTHLIKTRGQQVTLRCSPKSGHDTVSWYQQALGQGPQFIFQYYEEEERQRGNFPDRFSGHQFPNYSSELNVNALLLGDSALYLCASSSEMTLGETEAFFGQGTRLTVV.

This clone was recorded only once. The rearrangement uses TRBV29-1 and TRBJ1-2; 9 bases align to TRBD1. The CDR3 has 14 residues. Germline CDR1 SQVTM, CDR2 ANQGSEA. With V trimmed by 6 bases and J by 8 bases, 13 bases remained unmatched. CDR3 DNA sequence: TGCAGCGTCCCCTCCCGGGACAGGGAAGAGGGCTACACCTTC. This gives the protein CSVPSRDREEGYTF. The whole variable domain, filled in from reference TRBV29-1 and TRBJ1-2, reads SAVISQKPSRDICQRGTSLTIQCQVDSQVTMMFWYRQQPGQSLTLIATANQGSEATYESGFVIDKFPISRPNLTFSTLTVSNMSPEDSSIYLCSVPSRDREEGYTFGSGTRLTVV.

This clone occurred once. This rearrangement joins TRBV29-1 to TRBJ2-1; tentatively, D is TRBD1 or TRBD2 (5 bases each). The V end lost 6 bases, the J end lost 13 bases, and 22 bases lay between the germline ends. This CDR3 region has 13 residues. Germline V gene sequence: CDR1 SQVTM, CDR2 ANQGSEA. This CDR3 is CSVRQVGDKDQFF. Written as DNA, the CDR3 is TGCAGCGTGAGACAAGTGGGGGATAAAGACCAGTTCTTC.

In this sample, this clone turned up once. The rearrangement links TRBV25-1 to TRBJ1-2; D gene ambiguous. The V end was cut by 4 bases, the J end by 8 bases, with 8 bases between. The CDR3 is 11 amino acids. CDR1 is MGHDK and CDR2 is SYGVNS in the germline V gene. CDR3 region: CASSGPGGYTF. The CDR3 nucleotides are TGTGCCAGCAGTGGCCCTGGGGGCTACACCTTC.

This chain links TRBV11-2 with TRBJ2-1; tentative D call: TRBD1 (5 bases). The CDR3 contains 16 residues. Germline CDR1 reads SGHAT; CDR2 reads FQNNGV. Deletions cut 0 bases from V and 4 bases from J, with 13 bases between. CDR3 DNA: TGTGCCAGCAGCTTAGAAAGTACTGACAGATACAATGAGCAGTTCTTC. Translation gives CASSLESTDRYNEQFF.

This clone appeared a few times. The chain recombines TRBV29-1 with TRBJ2-1; TRBD2 matches 9 bases. Per germline, CDR1 SQVTM and CDR2 ANQGSEA. The length of the CDR3 is 15 residues. Unmatched junction bases numbered 7, after V lost 1 base and J lost 6 bases. The CDR3 reads CSVEVNSGGLNEQFF. The CDR3 bases are TGCAGCGTTGAAGTTAATAGCGGGGGCCTCAATGAGCAGTTCTTC.

The chain links TRBV28 to TRBJ1-5, with D maybe TRBD1 (5 bases). The V end lost 1 base, the J end lost 5 bases, and 12 bases lay between the germline ends. CDR1 and CDR2 from the germline V gene are MDHEN and SYDVKM. The length of the CDR3 is 15 residues. Here the CDR3 reads CASSLSGTLHQPQHF. CDR3 bases: TGTGCCAGCAGTTTATCCGGGACGCTGCATCAGCCCCAGCATTTT. Drawing the rest from reference TRBV28 and TRBJ1-5, the complete variable domain is DVKVTQSSRYLVKRTGEKVFLECVQDMDHENMFWYRQDPGLGLRLIYFSYDVKMKEKGDIPEGYSVSREKKERFSLILESASTNQTSMYLCASSLSGTLHQPQHFGDGTRLSIL.

The rearrangement joins TRBV5-6 to TRBJ1-4; TRBD1 matches at 10 bases. V gave up 7 bases and J gave up 8 bases; unmatched junction bases: 11. Germline CDR1 and CDR2: SGHDT and YYEEEE. The CDR3 length is 15 residues. CDR3 loop: CASRMVGTGDEKLFF. CDR3 in DNA: TGTGCCAGCCGCATGGTTGGGACAGGGGACGAAAAACTGTTTTTT.

Here the CDR3 DNA reads TGTGCCATCAGTGAGGGGGAGGCGGTGGTGGGAGCTTTCTTT. Protein: CAISEGEAVVGAFF. The chain combines TRBV10-3 with TRBJ1-1; D gene unclear. Germline loops: CDR1 ENHRY, CDR2 SYGVKD. The CDR3 is 14 amino acids. V was clipped by 2 bases and J by 10 bases, with 17 bases between them.

V usage is TRBV2 and J usage is TRBJ2-7; D is unresolved. The CDR3 spans 13 residues. Germline V gene lookup returns CDR1 SNHLY and CDR2 FYNNEI. V was cut by 7 bases and J by 0 bases, with 10 bases left in between. The CDR3 region has the DNA TGTGCCAGCACGGGCTCCAGCTCCTACGAGCAGTACTTC. It encodes CASTGSSSYEQYF.

This chain uses TRBV4-3 with TRBJ1-6; 8 bases agree with TRBD1. CDR3 length: 12 amino acids. In germline, CDR1 is LGHNA, CDR2 YSLEER. V shed 11 bases and J 7 bases; nucleotides not matched to a gene: 4. CDR3 DNA sequence: TGCGCCGCAAGGACAGGGAATTCACCCCTCCACTTT. This codes for CAARTGNSPLHF.

This chain joins TRBV7-6 and TRBJ1-5; tentative D call: TRBD1 (5 bases). With 1 base removed from V and 2 bases from J, the gap between germline ends came to 9 bases. CDR1 is SGHVS and CDR2 is FNYEAQ in the germline V gene. The CDR3 length is 15 residues. The CDR3: CASSLGGAGNQPQHF. In DNA form, the CDR3 reads TGTGCCAGCAGCTTAGGAGGGGCTGGCAATCAGCCCCAGCATTTT.

This chain links TRBV25-1 with TRBJ1-1; 7 positions match TRBD1. The CDR3 is 16 residues long. V shed 1 base and J 6 bases; nucleotides not matched to a gene: 11. Per the germline V gene, CDR1 is MGHDK and CDR2 is SYGVNS. Here the CDR3 reads CASSEFGTATSPEAFF. CDR3 DNA: TGTGCCAGCAGTGAATTTGGGACAGCCACTTCCCCTGAAGCTTTCTTT.

This clone came up once. This chain uses TRBV19 with TRBJ2-7, with D unresolved. Germline V gene data show CDR1 as LNHDA and CDR2 as SQIVND (reference sequence). The CDR3 is 12 residues long. V shed 5 bases and J shed 6 bases, with 11 bases lying between them. This CDR3 reads CASSVGLSEQYF. The CDR3 DNA sequence: TGTGCCAGTAGTGTCGGCCTGAGCGAGCAGTACTTC.

This clone showed up many times. The chain is built from TRBV4-3 and TRBJ2-1, with 7 nucleotides matching TRBD2. The CDR3 is 16 residues long. The V gene's germline CDR1 is LGHNA and CDR2 YSLEER. Trimming removed 0 bases from V and 4 bases from J; junction bases left unmatched: 6. The DNA for the CDR3 is TGCGCCAGCAGCCAAGATGGGGCGGGGGTGTACAATGAGCAGTTCTTC. Protein sequence: CASSQDGAGVYNEQFF.

In this sample, this clone turned up a few times. The chain links TRBV27 to TRBJ2-3; unclear D gene. The CDR3 has 13 amino acids. The germline V gene encodes CDR1 MNHEY and CDR2 SMNVEV (reference sequence). V was pared by 2 bases and J by 0 bases, with 3 bases between. The CDR3 protein is CASSLRSTDTQYF. CDR3 sequence (DNA): TGTGCCAGCAGTTTACGTAGCACAGATACGCAGTATTTT.

This clone has a single count. The J gene is TRBJ2-4, the V gene TRBV30, with D perhaps TRBD1 (6 bases). The V gene's germline CDR1 is GTSNPN and CDR2 SVGIG (reference sequence). V lost 7 bases and J 0 bases, leaving 13 bases between the germline ends. CDR3 length: 14 residues. CDR3 DNA sequence: TGTGCCTTGGAGAGGGGGATAGCCAAAAACATTCAGTACTTC. Encoded protein: CALERGIAKNIQYF.

The count of this clone is one. The CDR3 loop is CASSQGDRGPDTQYF. The CDR3 DNA sequence: TGCGCCAGCAGCCAAGGGGACAGGGGGCCAGATACGCAGTATTTT. The chain couples TRBV4-3 to TRBJ2-3, with 12 bases lining up with TRBD1. V was clipped by 1 base and J by 4 bases; unmatched bases: 0. The CDR3 has 15 residues. In germline, CDR1 is LGHNA, CDR2 YSLEER.

The V and J genes are TRBV5-6 and TRBJ2-1, with TRBD1 matching 7 bases. Germline CDR1 reads SGHDT; CDR2 reads YYEEEE. J gave up 10 bases and V 3 bases, and 7 bases lay outside the gene matches. This CDR3 spans 13 amino acids. CDR3 sequence: CASSSHRGAEQFF. The CDR3 nucleotides read TGTGCCAGCAGCTCACACAGGGGAGCGGAGCAGTTCTTC. Complete variable domain (other parts from reference TRBV5-6 and TRBJ2-1): DAGVTQSPTHLIKTRGQQVTLRCSPKSGHDTVSWYQQALGQGPQFIFQYYEEEERQRGNFPDRFSGHQFPNYSSELNVNALLLGDSALYLCASSSHRGAEQFFGPGTRLTVL.